This T cell receptor beta chain was found in a study of blood T cell repertoires in COVID-19. Across the study: Collection of acute and convalescent COVID-19 samples took place in the United States, Italy and Spain. T cells, B-cell-depleted T cells, or PBMCs supplied cDNA or gDNA.

The CDR3 has 12 residues. V was cut by 1 base and J by 4 bases, with 5 bases left in between. CDR1 SGHTA and CDR2 FQGNSA come from the germline V gene. As originally analysed: Quantification of nucleated cells was approximated via reference gene primer amplification. Profiled with immunoSEQ multiplex PCR; TCRdb holds only in-frame clones, not every one. Clonal size and the V and J genes are those of that table, whereas D and trimming came from the DNA. The sample lists around 170,000 clones, about 83% occurring once. Points on this clone: This sample includes further DNA sequences coding for the same CDR3.

The chain joins TRBV7-2 to TRBJ2-7; D gene ambiguous. Sample: peripheral blood. This sequence was found in a human donor in a cohort sampled during active COVID-19. This CDR3 reads CASSLGAYEQYF. The CDR3 DNA reads TGTGCCAGCAGCTTAGGCGCGTACGAGCAGTACTTC.